This TCR beta chain was sequenced for a study of CD8 T cells in Susac syndrome. The study, taken as a whole, reports: As the study acknowledged, the number of individuals who were part of its TCR sequencing and HLA analysis was relatively small.

This clonotype has only one observation. Its antigen is as yet unknown. Reverse transcription of roughly 0.5 to 1 ug RNA was performed with random hexamers. TCRdb processed the immunoSEQ multiplex PCR reads anew with MiXCR; each CDR3 protein has one entry. The data contain about 120,000 distinct CDR3 sequences, around 93% of them seen just once; the ten biggest clones take up approximately 0.12%. Sequencing of TCR beta was performed on blood CD8+ and CD4+ T cells. The germline V and J ends were trimmed by 6 bases and 7 bases, with 12 bases remaining between them. Germline lookup yields CDR1 KGHSH and CDR2 LQKENI. This CDR3 spans 13 amino acids.

Sequenced input: CD8+ T cells from PBMCs. This TCR was recovered from a human donor in good health. This chain links TRBV18 with TRBJ2-2; D is undetermined. CDR3 in DNA: TGTGCCAGCTCCCAGCGAAGTTACGGGGAGCTGTTTTTT. Amino acids: CASSQRSYGELFF.